This T cell receptor beta chain is from a study of blood T cell repertoires in COVID-19. Study-level background: Sites across the United States, Italy and Spain contributed samples from acute and convalescent COVID-19. Sources were T cells, B-cell-depleted T cells, or PBMCs; the material itself was cDNA or gDNA.

Original handling: For nucleated cells, counts were estimated from reference gene primer amplification. Libraries were prepared by immunoSEQ multiplex PCR; TCRdb keeps only in-frame clonotypes and omits some of them. D and trimming come from the DNA, and the V and J calls and clone size come from that table. The sample holds roughly 130,000 clones; approximately 80% are singletons and the top ten take roughly an eighth. V was shortened by 5 bases and J by 6 bases, with 10 bases between the two germline ends. CDR1 is SGHTA and CDR2 is FQGTGA in the germline V gene. The CDR3 consists of 12 residues. This clone was seen a handful of times.

Input material: peripheral blood. The receptor comes from a woman aged 60-70 years with acute or convalescent COVID-19. This rearrangement joins TRBV7-3 to TRBJ1-2, with a tentative D call TRBD1 (6 bases). Here the CDR3 DNA reads TGTGCCAGCAGCCCCCCAGGGGATGGCTACACCTTC. Protein sequence: CASSPPGDGYTF.